These 22 T cell receptor beta chains were all obtained from the same sample, sequenced in a study of shared T cell receptors in the human thymus. The method was immunoSEQ multiplex PCR; TCRdb's version includes in-frame clones alone and lacks a portion of them. The sample holds hundreds of thousands of clones, 75% to 80% seen once. Another study also made use of these data, one on human thymus T cells.

The sample was thymocytes. The receptors were gathered from a boy in the first two years of life with a congenital heart defect.

This sequence joins TRBV4-2 and TRBJ2-1; TRBD2 matches 11 bases. This CDR3 is built from 16 residues. Losses at the gene ends were 1 base for V and 5 bases for J; bases not matched to a gene: 4. Looked up from germline, CDR1 is LGHNA and CDR2 is YNFKEQ. The chain's CDR3 is CASSQGGLAANNEQFF. The CDR3 coding sequence is TGTGCCAGCAGCCAAGGGGGACTAGCGGCCAACAATGAGCAGTTCTTC.

This clone was observed once. The junction and the germline gene differ at one end; a read error may be behind it. The rearrangement joins TRBV27 to TRBJ2-7, with 7 nucleotides matching TRBD1. CDR1 MNHEY and CDR2 SMNVEV come from the germline V gene (reference sequence). The CDR3 length is 14 residues. The CDR3 coding sequence is TGTGCCAGCAGTTTAGCTAATTCCGGGACAGCCCGTTGGTTC. Translating gives CASSLANSGTARWF.

The V gene is TRBV4-2, the J gene TRBJ2-1; possibly TRBD2 for D (5 bases). The germline V gene encodes CDR1 LGHNA and CDR2 YNFKEQ. V lost 0 bases and J lost 8, with 26 bases in between. This CDR3 region has 19 residues. The chain's CDR3 is CASSQDSLTDPGVGDEQFF. The CDR3 DNA sequence: TGTGCCAGCAGCCAAGACTCATTAACGGACCCCGGGGTGGGCGATGAGCAGTTCTTC.

The V gene is TRBV6-1, the J gene TRBJ2-1; TRBD1 matches at 11 bases. This CDR3 has 15 amino acids. CDR1 and CDR2 from the germline V gene are MNHNS and SASEGT. The trim removed 6 bases at V and 7 bases at J, leaving 8 bases unmatched. CDR3 sequence: CASSETGTGGNEQFF. The CDR3 nucleotides read TGTGCCAGCAGCGAGACCGGGACAGGGGGGAATGAGCAGTTCTTC.

The rearrangement joins TRBV5-6 to TRBJ2-1; 12 positions agree with TRBD2. Germline CDR1 SGHDT, CDR2 YYEEEE. Trimming at V came to 3 bases and at J to 5 bases, leaving 12 bases not matched to a gene. The CDR3 contains 18 residues. The CDR3 coding sequence is TGTGCCAGCAGCTCCCGGGCACTAGCGGGAGGTGTCCACAATGAGCAGTTCTTC. It yields the protein CASSSRALAGGVHNEQFF. The whole variable domain, remainder taken from reference TRBV5-6 and TRBJ2-1, is DAGVTQSPTHLIKTRGQQVTLRCSPKSGHDTVSWYQQALGQGPQFIFQYYEEEERQRGNFPDRFSGHQFPNYSSELNVNALLLGDSALYLCASSSRALAGGVHNEQFFGPGTRLTVL.

This clone has only a few counts. CDR3 in amino acids: CASSPIGEGWGEKLFF. The CDR3 DNA follows: TGTGCCAGCAGCCCAATAGGGGAGGGGTGGGGTGAAAAACTGTTTTTT. The J gene is TRBJ1-4, the V gene TRBV4-2, with a weak D call TRBD1 (5 bases). Germline lookup yields CDR1 LGHNA and CDR2 YNFKEQ. Trimming shortened V by 4 bases and J by 7 bases, and 19 bases separated the two germline ends. The CDR3 sequence is 16 residues long.

This chain joins TRBV27 and TRBJ2-1; 8 positions agree with TRBD2. CDR1 and CDR2 (germline): MNHEY, SMNVEV (reference sequence). The CDR3 is made up of 14 amino acids. With 6 bases clipped from V and 7 bases from J, the junction kept 8 bases outside the gene matches. CDR3: CASSPRGGLNEQFF. The CDR3 DNA follows: TGTGCCAGCAGCCCCCGGGGGGGGTTGAATGAGCAGTTCTTC.

The chain carries TRBV29-1 and TRBJ2-5; 12 bases line up with TRBD2. CDR1 is SQVTM and CDR2 is ANQGSEA in the germline V gene. The V segment lost 4 bases and the J segment 5 bases; nucleotides outside the gene matches: 5. The CDR3 is 14 amino acids. CDR3 sequence reads: CSVARTSGIETQYF. The DNA of the CDR3 is TGCAGCGTTGCACGGACTAGCGGGATTGAGACCCAGTACTTC.

This chain joins TRBV6-1 and TRBJ1-2; tentative D call: TRBD1 (5 bases). Trimming shortened V by 7 bases and J by 0 bases, and 15 bases separated the two germline ends. Germline loops: CDR1 MNHNS, CDR2 SASEGT. The CDR3 totals 15 residues. CDR3 protein: CASITEGRTNYGYTF. The CDR3 DNA is TGTGCCAGCATTACAGAGGGGAGGACTAACTATGGCTACACCTTC.

This chain joins TRBV30 and TRBJ1-1; 9 nucleotides line up with TRBD1. V dropped 2 bases and J dropped 6; count of bases not matched to a gene: 10. The CDR3 is made up of 15 amino acids. Looked up from germline, CDR1 is GTSNPN and CDR2 is SVGIG (reference sequence). The CDR3 nucleotides are TGTGCCTGGAGTCCCCCGACAGGGGGAACGCCTGAAGCTTTCTTT. This gives the protein CAWSPPTGGTPEAFF.

The V gene is TRBV9, the J gene TRBJ1-2; 10 bases are a match to TRBD1. Germline V gene sequence: CDR1 SGDLS, CDR2 YYNGEE. The CDR3 extends over 15 amino acids. The V gene end was trimmed by 2 bases and the J gene end by 1 base; junction bases not matched to a gene: 2. The CDR3: CASSVGTGDNYGYTF. The CDR3 coding sequence is TGTGCCAGCAGCGTCGGGACAGGGGATAACTATGGCTACACCTTC.

This chain's CDR3 is CASSPPDSSSGNTIYF. The CDR3 nucleotides read TGTGCCAGCAGCCCCCCGGACAGCTCCTCTGGAAACACCATATATTTT. The genes are TRBV9 and TRBJ1-3; weak D call: TRBD1 (6 bases). The V gene lost 4 bases and the J gene lost 0 bases, with 14 bases spanning the gap. The CDR3 has 16 residues. Germline CDR1 SGDLS, CDR2 YYNGEE.

The sample holds a few counts of this clone. The genes are TRBV19 and TRBJ2-3; TRBD2 might be the D (5 bases). The CDR3 totals 15 residues. Trimming removed 3 bases from V and 5 bases from J, with 15 bases in between. Looked up from germline, CDR1 is LNHDA and CDR2 is SQIVND (reference sequence). The CDR3 protein is CASSILTGSGDTQYF. Written as DNA, the CDR3 is TGTGCCAGTAGTATCTTGACGGGATCGGGAGATACGCAGTATTTT.

The chain has TRBV6-6 and TRBJ2-7; a possible D gene is TRBD1 (7 bases). This CDR3 has 15 amino acids. Germline CDR1 and CDR2: MNHNY and SVGAGI (reference sequence). The ends were cut back, 5 bases at V and 2 bases at J, with 16 bases in the middle. CDR3 DNA: TGTGCCAGCAGTACCCGACAGGGACTCACCTACGAGCAGTACTTC. Amino acids: CASSTRQGLTYEQYF.

The chain employs TRBV4-2 and TRBJ2-7, with D possibly being TRBD1 (6 bases). The germline V and J ends were trimmed by 1 base and 0 bases, with 10 bases remaining between them. From germline, CDR1 is LGHNA and CDR2 YNFKEQ. The CDR3 is 15 residues long. The CDR3 DNA follows: TGTGCCAGCAGCCAAGGAGGACAGAGCTCCTACGAGCAGTACTTC. Translation: CASSQGGQSSYEQYF.

The CDR3 nucleotides are TGTGCCAGCATCCAGGACAGGCCCAATCAGCCCCAGCATTTT. This gives the protein CASIQDRPNQPQHF. This sequence joins TRBV6-1 and TRBJ1-5; 7 nucleotides agree with TRBD1. The germline gives CDR1 MNHNS, CDR2 SASEGT. CDR3 length equals 14 residues. Trimming removed 7 bases from V and 3 bases from J; junction bases left unmatched: 6.

The gene calls are TRBV5-1 and TRBJ1-3; 7 bases fit TRBD1. In germline, CDR1 is SGHRS, CDR2 YFSETQ. The CDR3 spans 17 residues. V was clipped by 4 bases and J by 0 bases; unmatched bases: 10. CDR3 DNA sequence: TGCGCCAGCAGCGACGGACAGGCCGGGTTCTCTGGAAACACCATATATTTT. Amino acids: CASSDGQAGFSGNTIYF.

A word on this clone: This same CDR3 is encoded by further DNA sequences in the sample. The chain links TRBV19 to TRBJ1-5; 7 nucleotides agree with TRBD1. The J segment lost 6 bases and the V segment lost 1 base, leaving 3 bases of the junction unmatched. CDR3 length: 14 residues. In germline, CDR1 is LNHDA, CDR2 SQIVND (reference sequence). The CDR3 is CASSIGQGVQPQHF. The CDR3 bases are TGTGCCAGTAGTATAGGGCAGGGGGTTCAGCCCCAGCATTTT.

The chain carries TRBV6-1 and TRBJ2-4; TRBD1 aligns across 7 bases. V shed 4 bases, J shed 3 bases, and the junction held 9 bases outside the gene matches. This CDR3 spans 16 amino acids. Per the germline V gene, CDR1 is MNHNS and CDR2 is SASEGT. The CDR3 DNA reads as TGTGCCAGCAGTGGGAGACAGGGAGAGGACAAAAACATTCAGTACTTC. Translation: CASSGRQGEDKNIQYF.

This chain's CDR3 is CASSFLDRGQPQHF. CDR3 DNA: TGTGCCAGCAGTTTTTTGGACAGGGGGCAGCCCCAGCATTTT. The chain couples TRBV28 to TRBJ1-5; 10 bases map to TRBD1. The CDR3 extends over 14 amino acids. The trim removed 3 bases at V and 7 bases at J, leaving 3 bases unmatched. Germline V gene sequence: CDR1 MDHEN, CDR2 SYDVKM.

This chain links TRBV30 with TRBJ1-5; unclear D gene. The CDR3 is made up of 14 amino acids. Trimming pared 1 base from V and 0 bases from J, leaving 7 bases between. The germline gives CDR1 GTSNPN, CDR2 SVGIG (reference sequence). CDR3 loop: CAWSDVASNQPQHF. In DNA form, the CDR3 reads TGTGCCTGGAGTGACGTGGCTAGCAATCAGCCCCAGCATTTT.

The chain is built from TRBV6-5 and TRBJ1-1; TRBD1 matches at 9 bases. This CDR3 is 14 amino acids long. Germline CDR1 is MNHEY and CDR2 is SVGAGI. V gave up 6 bases and J gave up 3 bases; unmatched junction bases: 5. The CDR3: CASSFDRGYTEAFF. Here the CDR3 DNA reads TGTGCCAGCAGCTTCGACAGGGGGTACACTGAAGCTTTCTTT.